This TCR beta chain was sequenced in a study of blood T cell repertoires in COVID-19. Across the study: The origin of the acute and convalescent COVID-19 samples was the United States, Italy and Spain. Sample material is recorded as cDNA or gDNA derived from T cells, B-cell-depleted T cells, or PBMCs.

In the original processing: Estimation of nucleated cell counts was performed using reference gene primer amplification. Profiled with immunoSEQ multiplex PCR; TCRdb holds only in-frame clones, not every one. Clone size and V and J calls were adopted from that table, with D and trimming inferred from the DNA. Here the sample spans 240,000 or so clones, more than 75% being singletons. The length of the CDR3 is 18 residues. V trimming: 2 bases; J trimming: 2 bases; junction bases outside the gene matches: 11. Germline lookup yields CDR1 SGDLS and CDR2 YYNGEE. The origin of this receptor is a man older than 75 with acute or convalescent COVID-19. Material for sequencing was peripheral blood. The chain combines TRBV9 with TRBJ2-3; 10 bases are a match to TRBD1. The CDR3 protein is CASSVQGQGNINTDTQYF. The CDR3 coding sequence is TGTGCCAGCAGCGTGCAGGGACAGGGGAATATCAACACAGATACGCAGTATTTT.